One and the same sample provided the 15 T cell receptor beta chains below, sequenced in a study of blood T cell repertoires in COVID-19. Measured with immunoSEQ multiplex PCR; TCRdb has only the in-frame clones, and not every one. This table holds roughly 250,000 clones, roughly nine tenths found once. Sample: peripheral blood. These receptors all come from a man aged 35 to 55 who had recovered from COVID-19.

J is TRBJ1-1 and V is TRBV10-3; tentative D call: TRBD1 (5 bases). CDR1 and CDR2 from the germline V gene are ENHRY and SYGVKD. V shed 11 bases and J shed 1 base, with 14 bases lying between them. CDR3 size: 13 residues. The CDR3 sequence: CASLSGQNTEAFF. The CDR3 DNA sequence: TGTGCCTCTCTATCTGGACAGAACACTGAAGCTTTCTTT.

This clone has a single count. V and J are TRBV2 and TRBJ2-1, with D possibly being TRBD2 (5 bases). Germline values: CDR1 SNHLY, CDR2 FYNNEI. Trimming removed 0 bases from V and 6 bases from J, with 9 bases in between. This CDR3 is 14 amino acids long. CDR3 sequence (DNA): TGTGCCAGCAGTGAAGCTGGACTGGCCAATGAGCAGTTCTTC. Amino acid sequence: CASSEAGLANEQFF.

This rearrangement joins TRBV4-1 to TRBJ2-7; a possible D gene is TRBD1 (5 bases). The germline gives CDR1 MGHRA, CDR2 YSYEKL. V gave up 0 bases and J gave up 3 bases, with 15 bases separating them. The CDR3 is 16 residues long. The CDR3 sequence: CASSQEEAGNIYEQYF. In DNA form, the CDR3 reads TGCGCCAGCAGCCAAGAGGAAGCAGGGAATATCTACGAGCAGTACTTC.

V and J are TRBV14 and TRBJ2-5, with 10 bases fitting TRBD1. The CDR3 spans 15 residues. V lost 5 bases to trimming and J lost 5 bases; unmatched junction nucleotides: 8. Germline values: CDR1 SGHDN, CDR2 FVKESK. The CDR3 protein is CASSATGTGAETQYF. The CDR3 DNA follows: TGTGCCAGCAGCGCAACCGGGACAGGGGCTGAGACCCAGTACTTC.

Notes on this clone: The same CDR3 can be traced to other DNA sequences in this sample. The CDR3 here is CSARDRTEAFF. The CDR3, as DNA: TGCAGTGCTCGGGACAGGACAGAAGCTTTCTTT. The chain uses TRBV20-1 and TRBJ1-1; 8 bases are shared with TRBD1. This CDR3 contains 11 residues. J gave up 8 bases and V 5 bases, and 4 bases lay outside the gene matches. Per the germline V gene, CDR1 is DFQATT and CDR2 is SNEGSKA (reference sequence).

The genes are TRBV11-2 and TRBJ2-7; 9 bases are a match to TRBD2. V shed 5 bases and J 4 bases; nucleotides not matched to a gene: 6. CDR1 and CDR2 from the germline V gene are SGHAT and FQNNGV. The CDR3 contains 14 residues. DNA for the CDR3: TGTGCCAGCAGCGTAGCGGGAGTCAAATACGAGCAGTACTTC. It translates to CASSVAGVKYEQYF.

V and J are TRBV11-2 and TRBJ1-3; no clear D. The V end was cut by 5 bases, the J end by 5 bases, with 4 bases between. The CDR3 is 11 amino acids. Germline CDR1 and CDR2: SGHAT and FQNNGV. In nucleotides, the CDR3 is TGTGCCAGCAGCCCTCGAAACACCATATATTTT. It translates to CASSPRNTIYF.

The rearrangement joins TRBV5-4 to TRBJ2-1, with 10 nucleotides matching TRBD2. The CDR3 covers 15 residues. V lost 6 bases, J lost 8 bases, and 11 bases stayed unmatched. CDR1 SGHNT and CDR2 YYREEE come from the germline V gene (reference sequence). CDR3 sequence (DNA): TGTGCCAGCAAAAGTAGCGGGAGGAGTACCTATGAGCAGTTCTTC. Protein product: CASKSSGRSTYEQFF.

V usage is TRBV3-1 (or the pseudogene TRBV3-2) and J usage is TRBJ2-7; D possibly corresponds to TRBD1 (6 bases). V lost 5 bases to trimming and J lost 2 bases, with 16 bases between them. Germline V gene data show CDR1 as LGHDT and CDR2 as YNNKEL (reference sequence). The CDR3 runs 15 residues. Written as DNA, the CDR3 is TGTGCCAGCAGCGCCCGACCAGGGGTCGCCTACGAGCAGTACTTC. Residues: CASSARPGVAYEQYF.

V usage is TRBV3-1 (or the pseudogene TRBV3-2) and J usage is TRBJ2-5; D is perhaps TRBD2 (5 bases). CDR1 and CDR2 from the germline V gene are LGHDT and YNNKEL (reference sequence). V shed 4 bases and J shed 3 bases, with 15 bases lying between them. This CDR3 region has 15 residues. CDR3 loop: CASSPYPDSKETQYF. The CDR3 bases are TGTGCCAGCAGCCCTTACCCGGACTCAAAAGAGACCCAGTACTTC.

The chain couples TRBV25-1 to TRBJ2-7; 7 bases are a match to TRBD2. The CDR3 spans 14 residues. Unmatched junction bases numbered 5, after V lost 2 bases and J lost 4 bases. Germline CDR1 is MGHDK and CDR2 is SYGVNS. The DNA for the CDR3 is TGTGCCAGCAGTGAAATGGGCGGGGGATACGAGCAGTACTTC. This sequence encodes CASSEMGGGYEQYF.

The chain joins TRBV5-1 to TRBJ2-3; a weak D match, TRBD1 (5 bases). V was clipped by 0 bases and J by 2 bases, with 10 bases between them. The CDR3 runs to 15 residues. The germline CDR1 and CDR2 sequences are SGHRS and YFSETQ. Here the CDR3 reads CASSLAGKHTDTQYF. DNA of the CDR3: TGCGCCAGCAGCTTGGCAGGGAAACACACAGATACGCAGTATTTT. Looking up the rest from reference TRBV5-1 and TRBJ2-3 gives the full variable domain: KAGVTQTPRYLIKTRGQQVTLSCSPISGHRSVSWYQQTPGQGLQFLFEYFSETQRNKGNFPGRFSGRQFSNSRSEMNVSTLELGDSALYLCASSLAGKHTDTQYFGPGTRLTVL.

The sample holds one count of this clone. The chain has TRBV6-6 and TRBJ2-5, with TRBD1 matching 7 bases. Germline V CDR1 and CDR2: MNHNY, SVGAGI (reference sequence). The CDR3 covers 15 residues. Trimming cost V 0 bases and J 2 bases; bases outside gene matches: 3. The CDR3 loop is CASSYSGTVQETQYF. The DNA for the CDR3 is TGTGCCAGCAGTTACTCCGGGACAGTGCAAGAGACCCAGTACTTC.

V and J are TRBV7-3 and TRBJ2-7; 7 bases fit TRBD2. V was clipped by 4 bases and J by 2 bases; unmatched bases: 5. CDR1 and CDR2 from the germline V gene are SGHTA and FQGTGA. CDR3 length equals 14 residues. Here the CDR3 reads CASSSGAGPYEQYF. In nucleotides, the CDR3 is TGTGCCAGCAGCTCGGGAGCGGGACCCTACGAGCAGTACTTC.

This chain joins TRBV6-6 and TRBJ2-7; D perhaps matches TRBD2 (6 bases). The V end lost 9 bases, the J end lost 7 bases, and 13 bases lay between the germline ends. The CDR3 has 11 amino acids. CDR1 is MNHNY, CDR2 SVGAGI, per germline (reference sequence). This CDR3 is CARRGGLEQYF. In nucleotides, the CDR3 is TGTGCCAGGAGGGGAGGTCTGGAGCAGTACTTC.